This T cell receptor beta chain was retrieved from a study of cytomegalovirus exposure and HLA in healthy donors. PCR employed 60 Vbeta and 13 Jbeta primers. TCRdb's copy holds only in-frame clones and misses some; the assay was immunoSEQ multiplex PCR. Of 150,000 to 200,000 clones listed, 65% to 70% were seen once; the top ten hold less than 5%. Germline CDR1 and CDR2: MNHEY and SMNVEV (reference sequence). The length of the CDR3 is 13 residues. With 6 bases removed from V and 3 bases from J, the gap between germline ends came to 11 bases. Sequencing input: PBMCs. The chain recombines TRBV27 with TRBJ1-2; no clear D. The sequence was obtained from a woman aged 18-35 years in good health and CMV-seropositive. The DNA for the CDR3 is TGTGCCAGCAGATCGGGGATTGACTATGGCTACACCTTC. This translates into CASRSGIDYGYTF.